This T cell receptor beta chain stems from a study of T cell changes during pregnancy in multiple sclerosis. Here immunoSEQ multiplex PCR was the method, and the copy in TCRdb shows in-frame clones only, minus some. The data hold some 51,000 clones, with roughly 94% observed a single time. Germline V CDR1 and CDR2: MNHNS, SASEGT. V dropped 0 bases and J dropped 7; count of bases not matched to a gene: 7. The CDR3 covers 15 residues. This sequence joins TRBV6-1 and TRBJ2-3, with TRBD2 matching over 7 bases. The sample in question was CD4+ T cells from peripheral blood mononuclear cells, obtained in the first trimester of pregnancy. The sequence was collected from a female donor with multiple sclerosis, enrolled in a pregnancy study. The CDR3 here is CASSEAWGGFHTQYF. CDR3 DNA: TGTGCCAGCAGTGAAGCTTGGGGGGGGTTCCATACGCAGTATTTT.